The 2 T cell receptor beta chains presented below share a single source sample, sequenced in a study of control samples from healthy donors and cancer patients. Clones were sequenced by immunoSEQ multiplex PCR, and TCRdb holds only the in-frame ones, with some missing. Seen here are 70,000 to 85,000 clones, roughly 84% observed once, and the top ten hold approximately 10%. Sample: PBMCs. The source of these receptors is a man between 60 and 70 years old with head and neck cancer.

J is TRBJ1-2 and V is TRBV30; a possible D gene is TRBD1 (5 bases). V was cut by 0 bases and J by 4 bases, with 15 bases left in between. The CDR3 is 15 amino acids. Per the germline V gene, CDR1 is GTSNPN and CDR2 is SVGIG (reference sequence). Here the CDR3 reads CAWSVGAGYGYGYTF. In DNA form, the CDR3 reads TGTGCCTGGAGTGTCGGGGCAGGGTACGGCTATGGCTACACCTTC.

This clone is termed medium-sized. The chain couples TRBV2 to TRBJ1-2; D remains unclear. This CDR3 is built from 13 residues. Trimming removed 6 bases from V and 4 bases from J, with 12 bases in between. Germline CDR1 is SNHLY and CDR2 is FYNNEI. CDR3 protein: CASRMDGSYGYTF. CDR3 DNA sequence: TGTGCCAGCAGAATGGACGGTAGCTATGGCTACACCTTC.